Each of the 19 T cell receptor beta chains below was sequenced from the same sample in a study of PD-1 blockade in classical Hodgkin lymphoma. Every patient relapsed after autologous stem cell transplantation, and brentuximab vedotin exposure varied. This table comes from immunoSEQ multiplex PCR, and its TCRdb copy is limited to in-frame clones, with some not included. Of around 28,000 clones detected, 70% appear once; the ten largest clones hold about 26%. Sample: peripheral blood mononuclear cells (PBMCs), taken before the second cycle of nivolumab. Receptors were obtained from a human donor with classical Hodgkin lymphoma.

The rearrangement links TRBV6-5 to TRBJ1-2; 8 bases are shared with TRBD1. The CDR3 is made up of 16 amino acids. The J segment lost 5 bases and the V segment lost 0 bases, leaving 8 bases of the junction unmatched. Germline loops: CDR1 MNHEY, CDR2 SVGAGI. The CDR3 DNA sequence: TGTGCCAGCAGTTACTCGGGACAGGCCCCCACGTATGGCTACACCTTC. Protein product: CASSYSGQAPTYGYTF.

This clone was seen just once. The rearrangement uses TRBV28 and TRBJ1-2; 7 positions match TRBD1. The CDR3 totals 14 residues. Germline trimming cut 4 bases from V and 0 bases from J; bases unmatched to any gene: 2. Germline V CDR1 and CDR2: MDHEN, SYDVKM. The CDR3 reads CASSYRGTNYGYTF. For the CDR3, the DNA is TGTGCCAGCAGTTACAGGGGCACTAACTATGGCTACACCTTC.

The chain recombines TRBV7-2 with TRBJ1-5; D uncertain. Looked up from germline, CDR1 is SGHTA and CDR2 is FQGNSA. The V end lost 1 base, the J end lost 7 bases, and 11 bases lay between the germline ends. The length of the CDR3 is 14 residues. CDR3 DNA sequence: TGTGCCAGCAGCTTAGGGACCGGTACGCAGCCCCAGCATTTT. It is translated as CASSLGTGTQPQHF.

CDR3 sequence: CASSSGGGLPYEQYF. DNA of the CDR3: TGTGCCAGCAGTTCAGGTGGGGGGTTGCCCTACGAGCAGTACTTC. This chain joins TRBV9 and TRBJ2-7; perhaps TRBD2 as D (6 bases). CDR3 length equals 15 residues. Trimming took 5 bases from V and 2 from J, leaving 17 bases between them. CDR1 SGDLS and CDR2 YYNGEE come from the germline V gene.

V usage is TRBV5-1 and J usage is TRBJ2-3, with D perhaps TRBD1 (5 bases). Germline CDR1 SGHRS, CDR2 YFSETQ. Deletions cut 3 bases from V and 0 bases from J, with 11 bases between. The CDR3 spans 15 residues. CDR3 amino acids: CASSSDRRSTDTQYF. Written as DNA, the CDR3 is TGCGCCAGCAGCTCCGACAGACGGAGCACAGATACGCAGTATTTT.

The chain links TRBV19 to TRBJ2-1; 14 nucleotides agree with TRBD2. The CDR3 consists of 17 residues. CDR1 and CDR2 from the germline V gene are LNHDA and SQIVND (reference sequence). V shed 3 bases, J shed 7 bases, and the junction held 8 bases outside the gene matches. The CDR3 here is CASSIGGLAGERNEQFF. The CDR3 nucleotides are TGTGCCAGTAGTATCGGGGGACTAGCGGGAGAGCGAAATGAGCAGTTCTTC.

Written as DNA, the CDR3 is TGTGCCAGCAGTGGGGACGGACTAGCCTTCCTGCCTACCTACAATGAGCAGTTCTTC. It encodes CASSGDGLAFLPTYNEQFF. The rearrangement joins TRBV2 to TRBJ2-1, with 8 positions matching TRBD2. Germline values: CDR1 SNHLY, CDR2 FYNNEI. The CDR3 extends over 19 amino acids. V trimming: 4 bases; J trimming: 2 bases; junction bases outside the gene matches: 16. Supplemented by reference TRBV2 and TRBJ2-1, the full variable domain reads EPEVTQTPSHQVTQMGQEVILRCVPISNHLYFYWYRQILGQKVEFLVSFYNNEISEKSEIFDDQFSVERPDGSNFTLKIRSTKLEDSAMYFCASSGDGLAFLPTYNEQFFGPGTRLTVL.

The chain uses TRBV7-8 and TRBJ2-3; the match to TRBD2 covers 12 bases. The CDR3 has 16 amino acids. Trimming took 5 bases from V and 2 from J; bases not matched to a gene: 5. Germline CDR1 reads SGHVS; CDR2 reads FQNEAQ. CDR3 sequence (DNA): TGTGCCAGCAGCCTCGGACTAGCGGGGACCACAGATACGCAGTATTTT. Protein product: CASSLGLAGTTDTQYF.

The chain uses TRBV28 and TRBJ1-4, with D possibly being TRBD1 (5 bases). The germline CDR1 and CDR2 sequences are MDHEN and SYDVKM. This CDR3 is 15 amino acids long. The V end was cut by 8 bases, the J end by 8 bases, with 21 bases between. DNA of the CDR3: TGTGCCAGCGCTTCCCCTCCGGGACTTTTCGAAAAACTGTTTTTT. Residues: CASASPPGLFEKLFF.

The chain carries TRBV7-2 and TRBJ1-5; no definite D call. The CDR3 has 15 amino acids. Per germline, CDR1 SGHTA and CDR2 FQGNSA. V lost 1 base and J 5 bases, leaving 12 bases between the germline ends. The CDR3 spells CASSLVGGRDQPQHF. The CDR3 bases are TGTGCCAGCAGCTTAGTTGGCGGAAGGGATCAGCCCCAGCATTTT.

The genes are TRBV28 and TRBJ2-7, with 8 bases fitting TRBD1. The CDR3 is 14 residues long. J lost 5 bases, V lost 6 bases, and 9 bases had no gene match. Germline V gives CDR1 MDHEN, CDR2 SYDVKM. In nucleotides, the CDR3 is TGTGCCAGCAGCCTGACAGGGGATAGGGACGAGCAGTACTTC. It codes for CASSLTGDRDEQYF.

The J gene is TRBJ2-5, the V gene TRBV7-2, with D unclear. V was pared by 5 bases and J by 6 bases, with 13 bases between. Germline assignment: CDR1 SGHTA and CDR2 FQGNSA. This CDR3 has 13 amino acids. This CDR3 reads CASSASPPKTQYF. The CDR3 DNA is TGTGCCAGCAGCGCCTCCCCTCCAAAGACCCAGTACTTC. Complete variable domain (other parts from reference TRBV7-2 and TRBJ2-5): GAGVSQSPSNKVTEKGKDVELRCDPISGHTALYWYRQSLGQGLEFLIYFQGNSAPDKSGLPSDRFSAERTGGSVSTLTIQRTQQEDSAVYLCASSASPPKTQYFGPGTRLLVL.

The genes are TRBV11-2 and TRBJ1-5; D is ambiguous. The CDR3 loop spans 13 amino acids. Between the trimmed V and J ends, which lost 0 bases and 6 bases, there was a span of 6 bases. Germline values: CDR1 SGHAT, CDR2 FQNNGV. Here the CDR3 DNA reads TGTGCCAGCAGCTTAGAAAGAGGTCAGCCCCAGCATTTT. Encoded protein: CASSLERGQPQHF.

Of note for this clone: The same CDR3 is also encoded by other DNA sequences in this sample. The chain employs TRBV6-5 and TRBJ1-2; TRBD1 might be the D (5 bases). The V gene's germline CDR1 is MNHEY and CDR2 SVGAGI. The CDR3 runs to 13 residues. V was shortened by 6 bases and J by 5 bases, with 13 bases between the two germline ends. The CDR3 loop is CASSQDRIYGYTF. The DNA of the CDR3 is TGTGCCAGCAGCCAAGACAGAATTTATGGCTACACCTTC.

The gene calls are TRBV19 and TRBJ1-5; D remains ambiguous. Germline CDR1 reads LNHDA; CDR2 reads SQIVND (reference sequence). V shed 5 bases and J shed 6 bases, with 8 bases lying between them. The CDR3 runs to 12 residues. The CDR3 sequence: CASSLLSQPQHF. CDR3 coding DNA: TGTGCCAGTAGTCTTCTAAGTCAGCCCCAGCATTTT.

The rearrangement uses TRBV6-5 and TRBJ2-7; D possibly corresponds to TRBD2 (5 bases). V gave up 5 bases and J gave up 1 base, with 9 bases separating them. The CDR3 contains 13 residues. The germline CDR1 and CDR2 sequences are MNHEY and SVGAGI. For the CDR3, the DNA is TGTGCCAGCAGTCCGGGATTTTCCTACGAGCAGTACTTC. Protein: CASSPGFSYEQYF.

This clone was detected a few times. CDR3 sequence (DNA): TGTGCCAGCAGCTTAAGGGTCGAGGGCTACACCTTC. Its translation: CASSLRVEGYTF. The chain uses TRBV5-4 and TRBJ1-2, with D uncertain. Between the trimmed V and J ends, which lost 2 bases and 8 bases, there was a span of 10 bases. Germline-derived CDR1 and CDR2 are SGHNT and YYREEE (reference sequence). The CDR3 is made up of 12 amino acids.

This clone has more than one count but fewer than ten. This rearrangement joins TRBV5-1 to TRBJ2-1; 10 bases agree with TRBD1. J lost 7 bases, V lost 0 bases, and 7 bases had no gene match. The V gene's germline CDR1 is SGHRS and CDR2 YFSETQ. The CDR3 has 16 amino acids. The CDR3 nucleotides read TGCGCCAGCAGCTTGGGCTCGACAGGGGGCAGGAATGAGCAGTTCTTC. This translates into CASSLGSTGGRNEQFF.

The V gene is TRBV10-3, the J gene TRBJ2-3; the match to TRBD2 covers 8 bases. The J segment lost 0 bases and the V segment lost 5 bases, leaving 10 bases of the junction unmatched. The CDR3 runs 17 residues. Germline CDR1 and CDR2: ENHRY and SYGVKD. As DNA, the CDR3 is TGTGCCATCAGTCCCAATGCGGGGGGAGTTAGCACAGATACGCAGTATTTT. It encodes CAISPNAGGVSTDTQYF.